The sequence of this T cell receptor (beta chain) was determined in a study of T-cell memory formation after mild COVID-19. The J segment lost 9 bases and the V segment lost 3 bases, leaving 12 bases of the junction unmatched. This CDR3 spans 15 amino acids. The germline V gene has CDR1 MGHRA and CDR2 YSYEKL. TCRdb itself ran the 5' RACE reads through MiXCR, one entry per CDR3 protein. The sample shows some 180,000 distinct CDR3 sequences, about a fifth of them seen only once. The chain carries TRBV4-1 and TRBJ2-5; TRBD1 matches 8 bases. The sequence was obtained from a man between 18 and 35 years old who had mild COVID-19 (a few samples of this study predate the infection). Cell type and time point are not known. Sequencing was done on a sample of PBMCs or a T cell subset sorted from them (not recorded which). CDR3: CASSQLPGQVKAQYF. CDR3 coding DNA: TGCGCCAGCAGCCAGCTACCGGGACAGGTAAAGGCCCAGTACTTC.